This T cell receptor beta chain originates from a study of shared clonotypes between healthy human individuals. Study observations and caveats: Researchers sampled only blood; tissue repertoires likely differ. Inspection by rarefaction showed sorted-subset sequencing to be incomplete despite large depth.

In the authors' methods: Because ImmunoSEQ provided only junction sequences with no quality scores, the filtering differed. Generated by immunoSEQ multiplex PCR, the TCRdb table keeps only in-frame clones and is missing some. Clonal size and the V and J genes are those of that table, whereas D and trimming came from the DNA. The table lists a few million clones, about 92% of them singletons, with about 0.39% in the top ten. A word on this clone: Its cognate antigen is unknown.

CDR3 length equals 15 residues. CDR1 is SGHAT, CDR2 FQDESV, per germline (reference sequence). V lost 7 bases and J lost 2, with 17 bases in between. Sequenced input: naive CD4+ T cells from PBMCs. Regarding subset: CD45RA+ positively selected. V usage is TRBV11-1 and J usage is TRBJ1-1, with D tentatively TRBD1 (5 bases). The receptor's source is a man aged 18 to 30 in good health. Some clones in this sample may be carry-over from other donors' samples. As DNA, the CDR3 is TGTGCCAGCATCGCACCGGGGGTGGGAAACACTGAAGCTTTCTTT. Translated: CASIAPGVGNTEAFF.